This is a list of T cell receptor beta chains from one sample in a study of blood T cell repertoires in COVID-19. Assay used: immunoSEQ multiplex PCR; TCRdb lists only in-frame clones, some missing. Among 120,000 to 150,000 clones listed, around 80% were seen once. The specimen sequenced was peripheral blood. These receptors were taken from a woman between 50 and 59 years old with acute or convalescent COVID-19. Each CDR3 is given with its conserved first and last residue. Fields, in order: CDR3 protein, CDR3 DNA, D gene, clone size, V gene, J gene. A D gene is named only where the DNA matches it firmly. Rows may omit the clone size; those that give it use once, few, many or a size class.

CDR3aa: CASSPINGDNTGELFF; CDR3nt: TGTGCCAGCTCACCTATAAACGGGGATAACACCGGGGAGCTGTTTTTT; d_gene: .; abundance: .; v_gene: TRBV18; j_gene: TRBJ2-2
CDR3aa: CASSVAGDSYGYTF; CDR3nt: TGTGCCAGCAGCGTAGCTGGGGACAGCTATGGCTACACCTTC; d_gene: TRBD1; abundance: .; v_gene: TRBV9; j_gene: TRBJ1-2
CDR3aa: CASSPFSDHTGELFF; CDR3nt: TGTGCCAGCTCACCATTTAGCGATCACACCGGGGAGCTGTTTTTT; d_gene: .; abundance: .; v_gene: TRBV18; j_gene: TRBJ2-2
CDR3aa: CASSQTGPVDQPQHF; CDR3nt: TGTGCCAGCAGCCAAACAGGGCCAGTCGATCAGCCCCAGCATTTT; d_gene: .; abundance: .; v_gene: TRBV7-8; j_gene: TRBJ1-5
CDR3aa: CASSKTGNTEAFF; CDR3nt: TGTGCCAGCAGCAAGACGGGGAACACTGAAGCTTTCTTT; d_gene: .; abundance: once; v_gene: TRBV5-4; j_gene: TRBJ1-1
CDR3aa: CASKISDSFYSGNTIYF; CDR3nt: TGTGCCAGTAAGATCTCGGACAGTTTCTACTCTGGAAACACCATATATTTT; d_gene: .; abundance: once; v_gene: TRBV19; j_gene: TRBJ1-3
CDR3aa: CATSSGSVPDTQYF; CDR3nt: TGTGCCACCAGCAGTGGTAGCGTTCCAGATACGCAGTATTTT; d_gene: .; abundance: .; v_gene: TRBV15; j_gene: TRBJ2-3
CDR3aa: CATSTGGRTDTQYF; CDR3nt: TGTGCCACCAGTACAGGGGGGCGCACAGATACGCAGTATTTT; d_gene: TRBD1; abundance: .; v_gene: TRBV24-1; j_gene: TRBJ2-3
CDR3aa: CASSDPSGGTYEQYF; CDR3nt: TGTGCCAGCAGTGACCCTAGCGGGGGGACCTACGAGCAGTACTTC; d_gene: TRBD2; abundance: .; v_gene: TRBV2; j_gene: TRBJ2-7
CDR3aa: CASSLLGGTGEAFF; CDR3nt: TGTGCCAGCAGCTTGCTCGGCGGAACAGGAGAAGCTTTCTTT; d_gene: .; abundance: .; v_gene: TRBV5-4; j_gene: TRBJ1-1
CDR3aa: CASSLSRTGETQYF; CDR3nt: TGTGCCAGCAGTTTATCAAGGACAGGGGAGACCCAGTACTTC; d_gene: TRBD1; abundance: .; v_gene: TRBV27; j_gene: TRBJ2-5
CDR3aa: CASSEGQGNTEAFF; CDR3nt: TGTGCCAGCAGTGAAGGGCAGGGAAACACTGAAGCTTTCTTT; d_gene: .; abundance: .; v_gene: TRBV2; j_gene: TRBJ1-1
CDR3aa: CASSNKQGSYEQYF; CDR3nt: TGTGCCAGCAGTAATAAACAGGGGTCCTACGAGCAGTACTTC; d_gene: TRBD1; abundance: .; v_gene: TRBV6-5; j_gene: TRBJ2-7
CDR3aa: CASSDSPGDYNEQFF; CDR3nt: TGTGCCAGCAGTGACAGCCCCGGGGACTACAATGAGCAGTTCTTC; d_gene: .; abundance: .; v_gene: TRBV6-4; j_gene: TRBJ2-1
CDR3aa: CASSISPSTDTQYF; CDR3nt: TGTGCCAGTAGTATTTCCCCTAGCACAGATACGCAGTATTTT; d_gene: .; abundance: .; v_gene: TRBV19; j_gene: TRBJ2-3
CDR3aa: CASSQEGVRLSGYTF; CDR3nt: TGTGCCAGCAGCCAAGAAGGCGTCAGGCTTTCTGGCTACACCTTC; d_gene: .; abundance: .; v_gene: TRBV3-1/TRBV3-2; j_gene: TRBJ1-2
CDR3aa: CASSLAPEGGELFF; CDR3nt: TGTGCCAGCAGCTTAGCCCCGGAGGGCGGGGAGCTGTTTTTT; d_gene: .; abundance: few; v_gene: TRBV7-7; j_gene: TRBJ2-2
CDR3aa: CASRLHQGSGNTIYF; CDR3nt: TGTGCCAGCAGGTTACATCAGGGATCTGGAAACACCATATATTTT; d_gene: .; abundance: .; v_gene: TRBV2; j_gene: TRBJ1-3
CDR3aa: CASSYSAASEQFF; CDR3nt: TGTGCCAGCAGTTACTCGGCAGCGTCTGAGCAGTTCTTC; d_gene: .; abundance: .; v_gene: TRBV6-2/TRBV6-3; j_gene: TRBJ2-1
CDR3aa: CASSWGGSGGAAKDTQYF; CDR3nt: TGCGCCAGCAGCTGGGGTGGTAGCGGGGGGGCCGCGAAAGATACGCAGTATTTT; d_gene: TRBD2; abundance: .; v_gene: TRBV5-1; j_gene: TRBJ2-3
CDR3aa: CASSPRQGGQPQHF; CDR3nt: TGTGCCAGCTCACCTCGACAGGGCGGGCAGCCCCAGCATTTT; d_gene: TRBD1; abundance: .; v_gene: TRBV18; j_gene: TRBJ1-5
CDR3aa: CASSLQGGLGYTF; CDR3nt: TGTGCCAGCAGCCTCCAGGGGGGCTTAGGCTACACCTTC; d_gene: TRBD1; abundance: .; v_gene: TRBV6-5; j_gene: TRBJ1-2
CDR3aa: CASSLGYATNEKLFF; CDR3nt: TGCGCCAGCAGCTTGGGCTATGCAACTAATGAAAAACTGTTTTTT; d_gene: .; abundance: .; v_gene: TRBV5-1; j_gene: TRBJ1-4
CDR3aa: CASSQAFGTSGGLYEQYF; CDR3nt: TGTGCCAGCAGCCAAGCTTTCGGGACTAGCGGGGGACTTTACGAGCAGTACTTC; d_gene: TRBD2; abundance: .; v_gene: TRBV4-2; j_gene: TRBJ2-7
CDR3aa: CASSRAPSGGGYNEQFF; CDR3nt: TGCGCCAGCAGCCGTGCGCCCTCGGGGGGGGGTTACAATGAGCAGTTCTTC; d_gene: TRBD2; abundance: few; v_gene: TRBV5-1; j_gene: TRBJ2-1
CDR3aa: CASSLGQGGQPQHF; CDR3nt: TGTGCCAGCAGCTTAGGGCAGGGAGGTCAGCCCCAGCATTTT; d_gene: .; abundance: .; v_gene: TRBV7-9; j_gene: TRBJ1-5
CDR3aa: CASSLNKGDQF; CDR3nt: TGTGCCAGCAGCTTGAATAAGGGGGACCAATTT; d_gene: .; abundance: .; v_gene: TRBV7-6; j_gene: TRBJ1-1
CDR3aa: CASFDEPGGNYGYTF; CDR3nt: TGTGCCAGCTTTGACGAGCCGGGGGGAAACTATGGCTACACCTTC; d_gene: .; abundance: .; v_gene: TRBV6-5; j_gene: TRBJ1-2
CDR3aa: CAISGGLLNEQFF; CDR3nt: TGTGCCATCAGTGGGGGCCTTCTAAATGAGCAGTTCTTC; d_gene: .; abundance: .; v_gene: TRBV10-3; j_gene: TRBJ2-1
CDR3aa: CASSVSGSLQGPAFF; CDR3nt: TGTGCCAGCAGCGTAAGTGGGTCGTTACAGGGGCCCGCTTTCTTT; d_gene: TRBD1; abundance: few; v_gene: TRBV7-9; j_gene: TRBJ1-1
CDR3aa: CASSLVGADGYNEQFF; CDR3nt: TGCGCCAGCAGCTTAGTGGGGGCGGATGGGTACAATGAGCAGTTCTTC; d_gene: .; abundance: .; v_gene: TRBV5-1; j_gene: TRBJ2-1
CDR3aa: CAWAIQGASGPQHF; CDR3nt: TGTGCCTGGGCCATACAGGGAGCGTCGGGGCCCCAGCATTTT; d_gene: .; abundance: .; v_gene: TRBV30; j_gene: TRBJ1-5
CDR3aa: CSVVRGGETQYF; CDR3nt: TGCAGCGTTGTACGTGGAGGAGAGACCCAGTACTTC; d_gene: .; abundance: .; v_gene: TRBV29-1; j_gene: TRBJ2-5
CDR3aa: CASSLSTGQNEKLFF; CDR3nt: TGTGCCAGCAGCCTTTCGACAGGCCAAAATGAAAAACTGTTTTTT; d_gene: .; abundance: .; v_gene: TRBV7-2; j_gene: TRBJ1-4
CDR3aa: CASSIARVGQTGQYF; CDR3nt: TGTGCCAGTAGTATAGCCCGGGTCGGACAAACGGGGCAGTACTTC; d_gene: .; abundance: once; v_gene: TRBV19; j_gene: TRBJ2-7
CDR3aa: CASRGGWQPQHF; CDR3nt: TGTGCTAGTCGTGGCGGTTGGCAGCCCCAGCATTTT; d_gene: .; abundance: .; v_gene: TRBV12-5; j_gene: TRBJ1-5
CDR3aa: CASSEQGWNTEAFF; CDR3nt: TGCGCCAGCAGCGAACAGGGGTGGAACACTGAAGCTTTCTTT; d_gene: TRBD1; abundance: .; v_gene: TRBV5-1; j_gene: TRBJ1-1
CDR3aa: CASSSQVGGGASVSYEQYF; CDR3nt: TGCGCCAGCAGCTCCCAAGTTGGCGGGGGGGCATCTGTCTCCTACGAGCAGTACTTC; d_gene: TRBD2; abundance: .; v_gene: TRBV5-1; j_gene: TRBJ2-7
CDR3aa: CASSQGDGANVLTF; CDR3nt: TGTGCCAGCTCACAGGGAGATGGGGCCAACGTCCTGACTTTC; d_gene: .; abundance: .; v_gene: TRBV18; j_gene: TRBJ2-6
CDR3aa: CASSREVQYEQYF; CDR3nt: TGTGCCAGCAGCCGAGAAGTGCAGTACGAGCAGTACTTC; d_gene: .; abundance: .; v_gene: TRBV3-1/TRBV3-2; j_gene: TRBJ2-7
CDR3aa: CASSAEGVDEQYF; CDR3nt: TGTGCCAGCAGCGCCGAGGGGGTCGACGAGCAGTACTTC; d_gene: .; abundance: .; v_gene: TRBV9; j_gene: TRBJ2-7
CDR3aa: CASSPSGGTDTQYF; CDR3nt: TGTGCCAGCAGCCCTAGCGGGGGCACAGATACGCAGTATTTT; d_gene: TRBD2; abundance: .; v_gene: TRBV5-5; j_gene: TRBJ2-3
CDR3aa: CASVMDRAQGAQHF; CDR3nt: TGTGCCAGCGTCATGGACAGGGCCCAAGGGGCCCAGCATTTT; d_gene: TRBD1; abundance: .; v_gene: TRBV28; j_gene: TRBJ1-5
CDR3aa: CASTANRGNTEAFF; CDR3nt: TGTGCCAGCACCGCGAACAGGGGGAACACTGAAGCTTTCTTT; d_gene: TRBD1; abundance: .; v_gene: TRBV3-1/TRBV3-2; j_gene: TRBJ1-1